Shown below are 3 T cell receptor beta chains from a single sample sequenced in a study of monozygotic twins with inflammatory bowel disease. One entry per CDR3 protein, without DNA, is what TCRdb gives after re-calling the 5' RACE reads. In all, the sample yields around 40,000 distinct CDR3 sequences. The sample taken for sequencing was blood. The receptors stem from a human donor with ulcerative colitis or Crohn's disease, or a healthy co-twin of an affected twin (not recorded which).

The V and J genes are TRBV18 and TRBJ2-7. The CDR3 is 12 amino acids. CDR1 and CDR2 from the germline V gene are KGHSH and LQKENI. This CDR3 is CASTDSTYEQYF.

This chain connects TRBV27 to TRBJ2-2; TCRdb's D call, TRBD2, is unchecked because there is no DNA. Germline assignment: CDR1 MNHEY and CDR2 SMNVEV (reference sequence). The CDR3 is 17 amino acids. This CDR3 is CASSTSGLARNTGELFF.

This chain links TRBV18 with TRBJ2-2; TCRdb indicates TRBD1, and absent DNA this call remains unverified. This CDR3 comprises 16 residues. Germline V gene sequence: CDR1 KGHSH, CDR2 LQKENI. The CDR3 sequence is CASSPTDRENTGELFF.